The T cell receptor (beta chain) under discussion was sequenced for a study of siplizumab effects on memory and regulatory T cells. Study findings and constraints: Proliferating clones, CD4+ or CD8+, lacked an assignable naive or memory phenotype in roughly 80-96% of cases. Siplizumab significantly reduced alloreactive sequences traceable to unstimulated CD4+ memory cells.

In the case of this clone: Its target is unknown.

Between the trimmed V and J ends, which lost 5 bases and 6 bases, there was a span of 10 bases. Germline V gene lookup returns CDR1 MRHNA and CDR2 SNTAGT. The CDR3 spans 13 residues. Sequencing used immunoSEQ multiplex PCR; TCRdb keeps in-frame clones, though not all of them. The sample contains about 120,000 clones, about 95% of which appear only once. The rearrangement uses TRBV6-4 and TRBJ2-2, with D maybe TRBD1 (5 bases). The clonotype was recovered from a human donor in good health. Sequenced: non-Treg CD4+ T cells sorted from blood. The CDR3 region is CASSPRVPGELFF. CDR3 coding DNA: TGTGCCAGCAGTCCCAGGGTGCCCGGGGAGCTGTTTTTT.